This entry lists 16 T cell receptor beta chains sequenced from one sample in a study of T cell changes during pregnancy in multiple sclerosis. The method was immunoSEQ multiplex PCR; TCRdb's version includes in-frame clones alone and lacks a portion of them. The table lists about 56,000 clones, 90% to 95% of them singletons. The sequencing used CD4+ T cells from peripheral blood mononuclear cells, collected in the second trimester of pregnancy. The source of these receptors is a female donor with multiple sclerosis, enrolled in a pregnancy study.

The CDR3 spells CASSSLPLEGGRALDTQYF. In nucleotides, the CDR3 is TGTGCCAGCAGCTCACTACCCCTTGAGGGCGGGAGGGCATTAGATACGCAGTATTTT. This chain links TRBV7-3 with TRBJ2-3; 9 bases agree with TRBD2. There are 19 residues in the CDR3. Germline V lookup: CDR1 SGHTA, CDR2 FQGTGA. V shed 4 bases, J shed 5 bases, and the junction held 19 bases outside the gene matches.

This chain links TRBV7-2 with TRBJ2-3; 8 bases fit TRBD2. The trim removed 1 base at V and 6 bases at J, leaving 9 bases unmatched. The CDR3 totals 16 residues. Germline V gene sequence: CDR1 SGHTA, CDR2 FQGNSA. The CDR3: CASSLEGSGARDTQYF. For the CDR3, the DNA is TGTGCCAGCAGCTTAGAAGGTAGCGGGGCCCGGGATACGCAGTATTTT.

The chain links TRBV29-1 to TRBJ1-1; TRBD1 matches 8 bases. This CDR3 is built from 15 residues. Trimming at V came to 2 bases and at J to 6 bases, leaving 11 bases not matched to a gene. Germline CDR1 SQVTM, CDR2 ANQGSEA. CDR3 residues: CSVERGDRGSSEAFF. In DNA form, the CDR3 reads TGCAGCGTTGAAAGGGGCGACAGGGGAAGTTCTGAAGCTTTCTTT.

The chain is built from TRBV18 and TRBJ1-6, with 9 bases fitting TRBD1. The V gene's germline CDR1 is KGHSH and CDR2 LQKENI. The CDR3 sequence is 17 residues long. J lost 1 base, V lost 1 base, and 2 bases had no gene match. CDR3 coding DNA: TGTGCCAGCTCACCACGACAGGGGGAGTCCTATAATTCACCCCTCCACTTT. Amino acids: CASSPRQGESYNSPLHF.

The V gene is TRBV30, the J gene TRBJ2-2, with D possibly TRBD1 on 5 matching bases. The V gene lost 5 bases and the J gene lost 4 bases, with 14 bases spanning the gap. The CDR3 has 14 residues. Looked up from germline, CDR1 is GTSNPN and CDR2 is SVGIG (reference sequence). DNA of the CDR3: TGTGCCTGGGCTAGAATGGGGCTCACCGGGGAGCTGTTTTTT. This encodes CAWARMGLTGELFF.

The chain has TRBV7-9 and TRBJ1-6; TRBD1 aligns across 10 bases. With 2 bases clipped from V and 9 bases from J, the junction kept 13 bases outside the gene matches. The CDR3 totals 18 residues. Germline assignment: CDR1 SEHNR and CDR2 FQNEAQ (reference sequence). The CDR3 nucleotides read TGTGCCAGCAGCTTAACGGGTACCGGGACAGGGGCCGGTTCACCCCTCCACTTT. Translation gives CASSLTGTGTGAGSPLHF.

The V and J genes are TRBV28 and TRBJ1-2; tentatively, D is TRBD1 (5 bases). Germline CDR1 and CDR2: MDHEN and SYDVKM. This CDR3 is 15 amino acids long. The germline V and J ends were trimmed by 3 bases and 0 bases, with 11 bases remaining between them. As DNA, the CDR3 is TGTGCCAGCAGTTTCCGCGGGGCAGCTAACTATGGCTACACCTTC. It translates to CASSFRGAANYGYTF.

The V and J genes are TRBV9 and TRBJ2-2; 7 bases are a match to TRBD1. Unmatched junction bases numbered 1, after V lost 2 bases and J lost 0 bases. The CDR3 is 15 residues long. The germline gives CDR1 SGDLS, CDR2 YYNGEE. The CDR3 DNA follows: TGTGCCAGCAGCGTCGGACAGGCGAACACCGGGGAGCTGTTTTTT. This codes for CASSVGQANTGELFF.

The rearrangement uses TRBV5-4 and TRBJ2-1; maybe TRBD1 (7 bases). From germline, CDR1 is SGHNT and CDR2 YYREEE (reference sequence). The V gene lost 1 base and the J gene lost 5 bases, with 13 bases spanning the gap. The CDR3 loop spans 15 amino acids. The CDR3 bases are TGTGCCAGCAGCTTGCTACAGGGGAGGAACAATGAGCAGTTCTTC. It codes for CASSLLQGRNNEQFF.

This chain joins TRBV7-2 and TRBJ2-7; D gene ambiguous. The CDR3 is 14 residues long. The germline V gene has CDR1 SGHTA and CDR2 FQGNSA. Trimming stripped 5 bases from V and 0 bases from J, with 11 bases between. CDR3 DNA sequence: TGTGCCAGCAGCACCAGGTCCGGCTCCTACGAGCAGTACTTC. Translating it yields CASSTRSGSYEQYF.

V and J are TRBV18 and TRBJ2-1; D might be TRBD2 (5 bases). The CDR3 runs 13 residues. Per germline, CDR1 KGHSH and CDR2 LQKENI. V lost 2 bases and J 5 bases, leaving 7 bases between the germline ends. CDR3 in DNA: TGTGCCAGCTCACCATTGCGGGACAATGAGCAGTTCTTC. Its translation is CASSPLRDNEQFF.

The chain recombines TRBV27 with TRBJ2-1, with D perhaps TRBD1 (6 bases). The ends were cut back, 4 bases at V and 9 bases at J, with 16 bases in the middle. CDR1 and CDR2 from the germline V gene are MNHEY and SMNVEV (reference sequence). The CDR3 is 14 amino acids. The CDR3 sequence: CASSYAGVSVEQFF. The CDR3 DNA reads TGTGCCAGCAGTTATGCAGGGGTCTCTGTTGAGCAGTTCTTC.

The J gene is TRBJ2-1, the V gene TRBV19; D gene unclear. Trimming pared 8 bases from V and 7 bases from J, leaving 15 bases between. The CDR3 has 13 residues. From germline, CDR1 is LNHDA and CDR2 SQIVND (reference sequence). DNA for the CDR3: TGTGCCAGTGCCCCGGCGGCTGAAAATGAGCAGTTCTTC. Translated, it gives CASAPAAENEQFF.

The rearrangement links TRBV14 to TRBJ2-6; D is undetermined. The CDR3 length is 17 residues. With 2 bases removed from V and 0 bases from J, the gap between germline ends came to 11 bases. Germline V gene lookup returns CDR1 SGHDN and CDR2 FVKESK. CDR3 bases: TGTGCCAGCAGCCAACGGGTTGACCTCTCTGGGGCCAACGTCCTGACTTTC. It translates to CASSQRVDLSGANVLTF.

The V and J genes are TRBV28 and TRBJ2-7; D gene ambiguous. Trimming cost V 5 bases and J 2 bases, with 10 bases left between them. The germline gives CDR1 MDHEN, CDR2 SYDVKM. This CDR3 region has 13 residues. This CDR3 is CASSPAATYEQYF. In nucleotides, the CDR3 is TGTGCCAGCAGTCCCGCGGCAACCTACGAGCAGTACTTC. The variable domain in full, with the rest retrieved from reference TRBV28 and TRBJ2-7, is DVKVTQSSRYLVKRTGEKVFLECVQDMDHENMFWYRQDPGLGLRLIYFSYDVKMKEKGDIPEGYSVSREKKERFSLILESASTNQTSMYLCASSPAATYEQYFGPGTRLTVT.

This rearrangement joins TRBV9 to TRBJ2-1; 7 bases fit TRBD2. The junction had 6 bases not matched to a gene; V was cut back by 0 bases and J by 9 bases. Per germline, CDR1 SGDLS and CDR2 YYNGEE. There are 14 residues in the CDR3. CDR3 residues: CASSVGPGGAEQFF. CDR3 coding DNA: TGTGCCAGCAGCGTAGGGCCGGGAGGAGCTGAGCAGTTCTTC.